Listed here are 7 T cell receptor beta chains from one sample, sequenced in a study of blood T cell repertoires in COVID-19. Profiled with immunoSEQ multiplex PCR; TCRdb holds only in-frame clones, not every one. The sample records 350,000 to 400,000 clones, nearly 90% being singletons. What was sequenced was peripheral blood. These receptors came from a man aged 18 to 30 with active or convalescent COVID-19.

The V and J genes are TRBV6-5 and TRBJ2-7; 7 bases match TRBD1. The CDR3 is made up of 15 amino acids. V trimming: 4 bases; J trimming: 0 bases; junction bases outside the gene matches: 6. The V gene's germline CDR1 is MNHEY and CDR2 SVGAGI. The CDR3 coding sequence is TGTGCCAGCAGTTTGGGACAGACGAGCTCCTACGAGCAGTACTTC. Amino acid sequence: CASSLGQTSSYEQYF.

CDR3 loop: CASTTGSLGTPLHF. DNA for the CDR3: TGTGCCAGTACCACCGGGAGCCTGGGAACACCCCTCCACTTT. This sequence joins TRBV19 and TRBJ1-6; D call uncertain. Between the trimmed V and J ends, which lost 7 bases and 11 bases, there was a span of 18 bases. Germline loops: CDR1 LNHDA, CDR2 SQIVND (reference sequence). The CDR3 consists of 14 residues.

CDR3 sequence reads: CATSAGFDNSPLHF. The DNA of the CDR3 is TGTGCCACCAGTGCGGGTTTCGATAATTCACCCCTCCACTTT. The chain has TRBV24-1 and TRBJ1-6; D is undetermined. The V gene lost 5 bases and the J gene lost 5 bases, with 9 bases spanning the gap. From germline, CDR1 is KGHDR and CDR2 SFDVKD. The CDR3 runs 14 residues.

Notes on this clone: Being one base from a much bigger clone, this may be a read error. The V and J genes are TRBV28 and TRBJ2-3, with 9 bases aligning to TRBD2. The V segment lost 5 bases and the J segment 2 bases; nucleotides outside the gene matches: 2. The CDR3 is 14 amino acids. Looked up from germline, CDR1 is MDHEN and CDR2 is SYDVKM. CDR3 residues: CASSGGGATDTQYF. The CDR3 nucleotides read TGTGCCAGCAGTGGCGGGGGGGCCACAGATACGCAGTATTTT.

J is TRBJ1-2 and V is TRBV27; TRBD1 might be the D (6 bases). In germline, CDR1 is MNHEY, CDR2 SMNVEV (reference sequence). The CDR3 extends over 14 amino acids. V was pared by 2 bases and J by 5 bases, with 12 bases between. CDR3 DNA: TGTGCCAGCAGTTTAGGCCAGGGGTATTATGGCTACACCTTC. It translates to CASSLGQGYYGYTF.

The chain carries TRBV7-2 and TRBJ1-6; possible D gene TRBD1, 6 bases. Germline assignment: CDR1 SGHTA and CDR2 FQGNSA. V was shortened by 2 bases and J by 7 bases, with 18 bases between the two germline ends. This CDR3 has 17 residues. CDR3 DNA sequence: TGTGCCAGCAGCTTATCCCTCCAGGGGAGAAGAAATTCACCCCTCCACTTT. Protein: CASSLSLQGRRNSPLHF. Variable domain in full (rest from reference TRBV7-2 and TRBJ1-6): GAGVSQSPSNKVTEKGKDVELRCDPISGHTALYWYRQSLGQGLEFLIYFQGNSAPDKSGLPSDRFSAERTGGSVSTLTIQRTQQEDSAVYLCASSLSLQGRRNSPLHFGNGTRLTVT.

This clone came up once. The chain is built from TRBV21-1 and TRBJ2-5; the table's D call TRBD2 went unverified against the DNA. TRBV21-1 counts as a pseudogene. The CDR3 is 17 residues long. In nucleotides, the CDR3 is TGTGCCAGCAGCACTCCGCTAGCGGGAGGGCCACGGGAGACCCAGTACTTC. Its translation: CASSTPLAGGPRETQYF.